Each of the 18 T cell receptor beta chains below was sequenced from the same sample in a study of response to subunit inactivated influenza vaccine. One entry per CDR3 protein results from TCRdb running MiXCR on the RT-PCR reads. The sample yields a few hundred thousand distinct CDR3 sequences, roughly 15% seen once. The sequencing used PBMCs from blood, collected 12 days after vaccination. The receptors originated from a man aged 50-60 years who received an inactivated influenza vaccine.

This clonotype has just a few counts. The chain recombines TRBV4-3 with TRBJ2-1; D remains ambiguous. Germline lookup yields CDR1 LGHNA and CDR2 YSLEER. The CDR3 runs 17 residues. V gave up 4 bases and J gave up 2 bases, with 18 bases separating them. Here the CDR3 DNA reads TGCGCCAGCAGCCGGTACGAGCCGGGCTCTACCTACAATGAGCAGTTCTTC. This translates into CASSRYEPGSTYNEQFF.

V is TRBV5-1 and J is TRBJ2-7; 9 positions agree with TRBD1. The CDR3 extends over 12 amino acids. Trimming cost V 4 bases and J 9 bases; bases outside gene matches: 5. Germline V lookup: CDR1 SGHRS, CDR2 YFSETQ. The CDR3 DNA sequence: TGCGCCAGCAGCCCGGGACAGGGATGGCAGTACTTC. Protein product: CASSPGQGWQYF.

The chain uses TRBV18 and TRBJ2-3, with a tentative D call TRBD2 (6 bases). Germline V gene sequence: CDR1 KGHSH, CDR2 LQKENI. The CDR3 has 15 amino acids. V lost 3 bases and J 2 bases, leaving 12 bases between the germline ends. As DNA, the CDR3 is TGTGCCAGCTCACCGACGGGACTTCTCACAGATACGCAGTATTTT. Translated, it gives CASSPTGLLTDTQYF.

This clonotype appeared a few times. The CDR3 spells CASSQGQATNEKLFF. CDR3 DNA sequence: TGCGCCAGCAGCCAAGGACAGGCAACTAATGAAAAACTGTTTTTT. The rearrangement joins TRBV4-1 to TRBJ1-4; possible D gene TRBD1, 6 bases. V was pared by 1 base and J by 0 bases, with 6 bases between. Germline assignment: CDR1 MGHRA and CDR2 YSYEKL. This CDR3 has 15 amino acids.

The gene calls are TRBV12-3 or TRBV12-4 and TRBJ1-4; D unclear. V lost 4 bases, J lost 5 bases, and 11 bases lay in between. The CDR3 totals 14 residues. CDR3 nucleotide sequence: TGTGCCAGCAGTTCCGTGGGCAGGAATGAAAAACTGTTTTTT. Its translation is CASSSVGRNEKLFF.

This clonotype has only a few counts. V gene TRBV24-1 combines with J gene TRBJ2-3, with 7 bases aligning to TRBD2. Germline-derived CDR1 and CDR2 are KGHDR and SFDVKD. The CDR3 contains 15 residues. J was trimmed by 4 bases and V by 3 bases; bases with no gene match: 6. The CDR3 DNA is TGTGCCACCAGTGATACGGGAGGAATCGCAGATACGCAGTATTTT. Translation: CATSDTGGIADTQYF.

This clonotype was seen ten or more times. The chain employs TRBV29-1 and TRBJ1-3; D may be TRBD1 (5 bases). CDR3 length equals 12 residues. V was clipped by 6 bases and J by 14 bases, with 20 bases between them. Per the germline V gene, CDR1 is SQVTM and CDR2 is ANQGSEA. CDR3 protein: CSVNLDTQRLYF. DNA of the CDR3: TGCAGCGTCAACTTGGACACGCAACGTCTATATTTT.

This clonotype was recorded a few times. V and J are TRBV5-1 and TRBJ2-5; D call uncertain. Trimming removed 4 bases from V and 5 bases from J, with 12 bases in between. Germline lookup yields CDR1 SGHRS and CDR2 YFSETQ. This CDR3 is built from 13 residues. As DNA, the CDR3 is TGCGCCAGCAGCGTTAATCTATTGGAGACCCAGTACTTC. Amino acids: CASSVNLLETQYF.

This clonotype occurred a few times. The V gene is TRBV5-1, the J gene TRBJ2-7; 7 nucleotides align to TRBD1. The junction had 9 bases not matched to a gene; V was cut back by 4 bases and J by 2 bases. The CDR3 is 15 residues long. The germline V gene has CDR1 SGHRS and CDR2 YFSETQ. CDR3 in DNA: TGCGCCAGCAGCCCAGCGACAGGGCTCGCCTACGAGCAGTACTTC. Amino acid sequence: CASSPATGLAYEQYF.

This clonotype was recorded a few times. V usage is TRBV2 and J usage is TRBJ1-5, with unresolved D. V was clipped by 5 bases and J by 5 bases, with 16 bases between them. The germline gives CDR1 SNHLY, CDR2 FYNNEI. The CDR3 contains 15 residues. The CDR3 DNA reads TGTGCCAGCAGTCCCGATAGGGTGTCGGATCAGCCCCAGCATTTT. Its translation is CASSPDRVSDQPQHF.

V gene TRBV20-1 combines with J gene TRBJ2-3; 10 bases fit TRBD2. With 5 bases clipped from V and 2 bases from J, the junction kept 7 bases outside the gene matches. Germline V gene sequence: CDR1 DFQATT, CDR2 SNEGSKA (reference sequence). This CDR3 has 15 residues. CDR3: CSAAGTSDYTDTQYF. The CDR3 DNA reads TGCAGTGCTGCCGGGACTAGCGATTACACAGATACGCAGTATTTT.

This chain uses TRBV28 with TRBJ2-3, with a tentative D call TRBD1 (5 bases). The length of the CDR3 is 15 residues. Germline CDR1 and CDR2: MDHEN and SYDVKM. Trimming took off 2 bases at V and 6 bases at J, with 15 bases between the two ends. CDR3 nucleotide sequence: TGTGCCAGCAGTTTAGATCTGCAGGGCCAGGATACGCAGTATTTT. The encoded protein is CASSLDLQGQDTQYF.

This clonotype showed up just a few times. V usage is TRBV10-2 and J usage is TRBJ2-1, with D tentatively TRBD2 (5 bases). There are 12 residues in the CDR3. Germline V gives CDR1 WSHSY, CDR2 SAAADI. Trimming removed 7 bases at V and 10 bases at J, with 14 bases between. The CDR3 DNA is TGCGCCAGCACCCAACGCGGGTGGGAGCAGTTCTTC. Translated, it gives CASTQRGWEQFF.

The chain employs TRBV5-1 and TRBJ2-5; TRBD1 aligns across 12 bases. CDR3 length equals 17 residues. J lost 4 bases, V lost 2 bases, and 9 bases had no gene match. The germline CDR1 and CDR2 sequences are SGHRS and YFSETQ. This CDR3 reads CASSFSPGQGAGETQYF. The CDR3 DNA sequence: TGCGCCAGCAGCTTTTCCCCGGGACAGGGGGCCGGAGAGACCCAGTACTTC.

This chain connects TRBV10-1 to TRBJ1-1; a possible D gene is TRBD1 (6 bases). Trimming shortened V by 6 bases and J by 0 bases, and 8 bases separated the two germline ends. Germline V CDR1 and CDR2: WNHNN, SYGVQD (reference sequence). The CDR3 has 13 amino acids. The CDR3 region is CASRKGVNTEAFF. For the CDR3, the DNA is TGCGCCAGCAGGAAGGGGGTGAACACTGAAGCTTTCTTT.

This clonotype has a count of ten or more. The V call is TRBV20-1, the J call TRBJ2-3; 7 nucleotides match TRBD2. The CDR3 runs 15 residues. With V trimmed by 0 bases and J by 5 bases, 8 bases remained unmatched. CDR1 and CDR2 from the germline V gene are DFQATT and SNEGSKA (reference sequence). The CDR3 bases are TGCAGTGCTAGAGATCTGCCTAGCGGATTAGATACGCAGTATTTT. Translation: CSARDLPSGLDTQYF.

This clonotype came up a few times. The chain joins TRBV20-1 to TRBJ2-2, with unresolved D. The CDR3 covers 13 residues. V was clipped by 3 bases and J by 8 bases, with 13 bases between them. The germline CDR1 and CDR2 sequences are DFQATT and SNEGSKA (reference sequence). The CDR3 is CSARGGPVGELFF. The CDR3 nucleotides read TGCAGTGCTAGGGGTGGGCCAGTGGGGGAGCTGTTTTTT.

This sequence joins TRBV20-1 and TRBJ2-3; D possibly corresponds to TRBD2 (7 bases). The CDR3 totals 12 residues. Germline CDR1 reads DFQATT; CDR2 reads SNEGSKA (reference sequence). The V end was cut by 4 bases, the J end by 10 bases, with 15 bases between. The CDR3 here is CSAKPGGDPQYF. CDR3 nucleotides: TGCAGTGCTAAACCGGGGGGCGATCCGCAGTATTTT.